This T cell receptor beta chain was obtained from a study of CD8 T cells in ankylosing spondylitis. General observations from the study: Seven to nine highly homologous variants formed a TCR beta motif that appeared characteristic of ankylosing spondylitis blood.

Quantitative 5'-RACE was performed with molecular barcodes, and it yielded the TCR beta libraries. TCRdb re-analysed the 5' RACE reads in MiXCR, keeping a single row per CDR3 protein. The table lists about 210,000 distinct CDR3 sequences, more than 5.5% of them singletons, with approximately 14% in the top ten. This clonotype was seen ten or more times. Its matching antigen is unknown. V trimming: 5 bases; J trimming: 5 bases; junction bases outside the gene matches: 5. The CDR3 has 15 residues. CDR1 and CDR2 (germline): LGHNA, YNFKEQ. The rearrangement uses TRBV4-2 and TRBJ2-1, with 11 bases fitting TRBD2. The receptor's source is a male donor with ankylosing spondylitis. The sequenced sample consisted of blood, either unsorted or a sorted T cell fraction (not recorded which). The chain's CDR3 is CASSIGTSGHNEQFF. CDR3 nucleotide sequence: TGTGCCAGCAGCATCGGGACTAGCGGACACAATGAGCAGTTCTTC.